What follows are 6 T cell receptor beta chains derived from one specimen sequenced in a study of regulatory T cells in long-lasting Graves disease. Stated time point: newly diagnosed GD, antithyroid drugs for less than 3 months. There was RNA extracted from PBMCs, and the TCR library was made from it. To make TCR beta libraries, researchers used iRepertoire HTBI primers and Arm-PCR of CDR3 regions. TCRdb re-derived calls from the multiplex PCR reads in MiXCR, one entry per CDR3 protein. This table holds 360,000 or so distinct CDR3 sequences, 15% to 20% found once. The sample also formed part of further work on T cells in Graves' hyperthyroidism and ophthalmopathy.

The sequencing used peripheral blood mononuclear cells (PBMCs), collected at new diagnosis, from a patient treated with antithyroid drugs. The receptor set was obtained from a woman under 30 with Graves disease.

The chain links TRBV7-9 to TRBJ2-7; 11 nucleotides line up with TRBD1. Germline V gene lookup returns CDR1 SEHNR and CDR2 FQNEAQ (reference sequence). V was clipped by 8 bases and J by 6 bases; unmatched bases: 3. This CDR3 is built from 12 residues. In DNA form, the CDR3 reads TGTGCCAGCGGGGGACAGGGGGTCGAGCAGTACTTC. Protein product: CASGGQGVEQYF.

In regard to this clonotype: A far larger clone is just one base off, so this is likely a read error. The V call is TRBV11-2, the J call TRBJ2-3; D gene ambiguous. The better agreement between TRBJ2-1 and the DNA end casts doubt on the J call. Germline assignment: CDR1 SGHAT and CDR2 FQNNGV. This CDR3 region has 12 residues. CDR3 protein: CASSPANNGQFF. Written as DNA, the CDR3 is TGTGCCAGCAGCCCCGCGAACAATGGGCAGTTCTTC.

This clonotype was picked up a small number of times. The J gene is TRBJ2-1, the V gene TRBV5-5; D gene uncertain. CDR3 length: 12 amino acids. Trimming took off 2 bases at V and 8 bases at J, with 8 bases between the two ends. Germline V gives CDR1 SGHKS, CDR2 YYEKEE (reference sequence). DNA for the CDR3: TGTGCCAGCAGCTTTCATAGGGATGAGCAGTTCTTC. Its protein product is CASSFHRDEQFF.

This clonotype has a count of ten or more. The chain recombines TRBV7-9 with TRBJ2-5; no firm D call. V was clipped by 3 bases and J by 5 bases, with 10 bases between them. This CDR3 has 13 residues. Per germline, CDR1 SEHNR and CDR2 FQNEAQ (reference sequence). Here the CDR3 reads CASSFWGSETQYF. DNA for the CDR3: TGTGCCAGCAGCTTTTGGGGTAGCGAGACCCAGTACTTC.

For this clonotype: A read error may be the cause here, since a much bigger clone is one base away. This sequence joins TRBV5-5 and TRBJ1-2; D is possibly TRBD1 (5 bases). Germline V gene data show CDR1 as SGHKS and CDR2 as YYEKEE (reference sequence). CDR3 length: 13 residues. CDR3 sequence: CASSLSGLGGYTF. The CDR3 DNA reads TGCGCCAGCAGCCTCTCGGGACTAGGTGGCTACACCTTC.

This clonotype was seen a handful of times. CDR3 nucleotide sequence: TGTGCCAGCAGACCCGACAGGGGGCGAGGTGATGAAAAACTGTTTTTT. This codes for CASRPDRGRGDEKLFF. This chain joins TRBV7-9 and TRBJ1-4; 10 nucleotides align to TRBD1. The germline V gene has CDR1 SEHNR and CDR2 FQNEAQ (reference sequence). The CDR3 spans 16 residues. V shed 6 bases, J shed 6 bases, and the junction held 10 bases outside the gene matches.